The rows below give T cell receptor beta chains drawn from one sample of a study of OX40 agonist ivuxolimab in advanced cancers. Only in-frame clones appear in the TCRdb table, and some are missing; sequencing was by immunoSEQ multiplex PCR. The sample has 66,000 or so clones; 87% are singletons. Here the sequenced sample was CD4+ or CD8+ T cells sorted from blood, taken in a trial of the OX40 agonist ivuxolimab. The receptors stem from an adult with an advanced solid tumor such as melanoma, head and neck, liver or kidney cancer. The CDR3 runs from the conserved cysteine through the conserved F or W. D genes are given only for firm matches. For some rows the clone size is stated as once, few or many, or as a class when expanded; others skip it.

d_gene	j_gene	abundance	v_gene	CDR3aa	CDR3nt
.	TRBJ1-4	.	TRBV5-5	CASSLVQGKGKLFF	TGTGCCAGCAGCTTGGTTCAGGGAAAAGGAAAACTGTTTTTT
.	TRBJ2-5	few	TRBV10-3	CAIRQGGETQYF	TGTGCCATCAGACAGGGCGGAGAGACCCAGTACTTC
TRBD1	TRBJ1-5	.	TRBV28	CASSLPKTGGVNQPQHF	TGTGCCAGCAGTTTACCCAAGACAGGGGGCGTCAATCAGCCCCAGCATTTT
.	TRBJ2-7	.	TRBV25-1	CASSTQGHEQYF	TGTGCCAGCAGTACGCAGGGCCACGAGCAGTACTTC
.	TRBJ1-5	few	TRBV10-3	CAISESTGAAGLLSNQPQHF	TGTGCCATCAGTGAGTCGACGGGTGCGGCAGGACTCCTTAGCAATCAGCCCCAGCATTTT
.	TRBJ1-2	.	TRBV28	CASSLSLGGYTF	TGTGCCAGCAGTTTAAGCTTGGGCGGCTACACCTTC
TRBD2	TRBJ2-2	few	TRBV4-2	CASSRGTSGSSGELFF	TGTGCCAGCAGCCGCGGGACTAGCGGGAGTTCCGGGGAGCTGTTTTTT
TRBD2	TRBJ2-1	.	TRBV7-6	CASSFGTSGRAVYEQFF	TGTGCCAGCAGCTTTGGGACTAGCGGGAGGGCCGTCTATGAGCAGTTCTTC
.	TRBJ2-3	few	TRBV6-5	CASTPGSTDTQYF	TGTGCCAGCACCCCAGGGAGCACAGATACGCAGTATTTT
TRBD2	TRBJ2-5	.	TRBV27	CASSRGRSDVGAQYF	TGTGCCAGCAGTCGCGGGAGGTCCGACGTAGGGGCCCAGTACTTC
TRBD1	TRBJ2-7	.	TRBV10-3	CATRQGNPYEQYF	TGTGCCACCCGACAGGGTAACCCCTACGAGCAGTACTTC
TRBD1	TRBJ2-3	.	TRBV10-3	CAITGGQGGDTQYF	TGTGCCATCACCGGGGGACAGGGAGGAGATACGCAGTATTTT
TRBD1	TRBJ1-6	.	TRBV5-6	CASSLLDRVYSPLHF	TGTGCCAGCAGCTTGCTAGACAGGGTATATTCACCCCTCCACTTT
.	TRBJ1-1	.	TRBV4-2	CASSQGEGGQAFF	TGTGCCAGCAGCCAAGGGGAGGGGGGGCAAGCTTTCTTT
.	TRBJ2-5	.	TRBV4-1	CASSPTTIQGETQYF	TGCGCCAGCAGCCCGACCACCATACAGGGAGAGACCCAGTACTTC
.	TRBJ1-1	.	TRBV28	CASRTTTEAFF	TGTGCCAGCAGGACTACTACTGAAGCTTTCTTT
.	TRBJ1-4	.	TRBV7-9	CASSLASGDEKLFF	TGTGCCAGCAGCTTAGCTTCAGGGGATGAAAAACTGTTTTTT
TRBD1	TRBJ1-5	once	TRBV7-2	CASSIKTGTVINQPQHF	TGTGCCAGCAGTATAAAAACCGGGACAGTGATCAATCAGCCCCAGCATTTT
TRBD1	TRBJ1-5	.	TRBV30	CAWSVIQTGDQPQHF	TGTGCCTGGAGTGTCATCCAGACAGGGGACCAGCCCCAGCATTTT
TRBD2	TRBJ2-3	once	TRBV5-4	CASSTSGRPDTQYF	TGTGCCAGTTCTACAAGCGGGAGACCAGATACGCAGTATTTT
.	TRBJ1-5	.	TRBV18	CASSLGPNSNQPQHF	TGTGCCAGCTCACTCGGGCCCAATAGCAATCAGCCCCAGCATTTT
TRBD1	TRBJ2-7	once	TRBV10-1	CASSDHGTVDYEQYF	TGCGCCAGCAGTGACCACGGGACAGTGGACTACGAGCAGTACTTC
.	TRBJ2-2	.	TRBV28	CASRPSGNTGELFF	TGTGCCAGCAGACCCTCCGGGAACACCGGGGAGCTGTTTTTT
TRBD1	TRBJ1-1	.	TRBV28	CASSPGGMNTEAFF	TGTGCCAGCAGTCCAGGGGGGATGAACACTGAAGCTTTCTTT
.	TRBJ2-7	.	TRBV5-4	CASSLKSGYEQYF	TGTGCCAGCAGCTTGAAGAGCGGATACGAGCAGTACTTC
TRBD2	TRBJ2-5	.	TRBV5-6	CASSPWTSEETQYF	TGTGCCAGCAGCCCCTGGACTAGCGAAGAGACCCAGTACTTC
TRBD1	TRBJ2-7	few	TRBV7-9	CASSLGGGRDEQYF	TGTGCCAGCAGCTTAGGAGGGGGCAGGGACGAGCAGTACTTC
TRBD2	TRBJ2-1	.	TRBV6-1	CASSGLAGESGEQFF	TGTGCCAGCAGTGGACTAGCGGGAGAGTCCGGTGAGCAGTTCTTC
TRBD2	TRBJ2-2	once	TRBV5-1	CASSLLAGAAGELFF	TGCGCCAGCAGCCTTCTAGCGGGGGCGGCCGGGGAGCTGTTTTTT
.	TRBJ1-1	few	TRBV19	CASSRANLNTEAFF	TGTGCCAGTAGTAGGGCCAACCTGAACACTGAAGCTTTCTTT
TRBD2	TRBJ2-5	.	TRBV7-2	CASSLRRAGEETQYF	TGTGCCAGCAGCTTACGCCGAGCGGGGGAAGAGACCCAGTACTTC
.	TRBJ2-7	.	TRBV5-4	CASSLSGTGSYEQYF	TGTGCCAGCAGCTTGTCCGGGACTGGCTCCTACGAGCAGTACTTC
TRBD1	TRBJ2-3	.	TRBV7-9	CASSPQATGQGF	TGTGCCAGCAGCCCACAAGCGACAGGGCAGGGTTTT
TRBD1	TRBJ1-1	.	TRBV11-3	CASSPDRANTEAFF	TGTGCCAGCAGCCCGGACAGGGCGAACACTGAAGCTTTCTTT
TRBD1	TRBJ2-1	.	TRBV5-1	CASSLDTGGDNEQFF	TGCGCCAGCAGCTTGGATACAGGGGGAGACAATGAGCAGTTCTTC
TRBD2	TRBJ2-7	.	TRBV4-2	CASSSGTRGSYEQYF	TGTGCCAGCAGCTCCGGGACTAGGGGTTCCTACGAGCAGTACTTC
TRBD1	TRBJ2-2	.	TRBV5-1	CASSLFAGGNTGELFF	TGCGCCAGCAGCTTGTTTGCAGGGGGCAACACCGGGGAGCTGTTTTTT
.	TRBJ1-5	.	TRBV10-3	CAISESGDSQPQHF	TGTGCCATCAGTGAGTCGGGCGACAGCCAGCCCCAGCATTTT
.	TRBJ1-4	.	TRBV19	CASSPESQNEKLFF	TGTGCCAGTAGTCCGGAGAGCCAAAATGAAAAACTGTTTTTT
.	TRBJ1-2	.	TRBV20-1	CSASAYGYTF	TGCAGTGCGAGCGCCTATGGCTACACCTTC
TRBD1	TRBJ1-1	.	TRBV28	CASSWRQGRNTEAFF	TGTGCCAGCAGTTGGCGACAGGGAAGGAACACTGAAGCTTTCTTT
.	TRBJ2-7	.	TRBV7-2	CASSSDIKQYF	TGTGCCAGCAGCTCGGACATCAAGCAGTACTTC
.	TRBJ2-7	.	TRBV5-4	CASSLDGPDPRYEQYF	TGTGCCAGCAGCTTGGACGGGCCTGACCCCCGATACGAGCAGTACTTC
.	TRBJ1-5	once	TRBV28	CASSFSSLGRNQPQHF	TGTGCCAGCAGTTTTAGTAGTCTGGGAAGAAATCAGCCCCAGCATTTT
.	TRBJ2-3	.	TRBV30	CACITGSSTDTQYF	TGTGCCTGCATTACAGGCTCTAGCACAGATACGCAGTATTTT
.	TRBJ2-6	.	TRBV29-1	CSVESLTHSGANVLTF	TGCAGCGTTGAATCACTTACACATTCTGGGGCCAACGTCCTGACTTTC
.	TRBJ1-1	.	TRBV2	CASSPSEGRSEAFF	TGTGCCAGCTCCCCGTCGGAGGGGAGGTCTGAAGCTTTCTTT
.	TRBJ2-6	.	TRBV2	CASKTTGANVLTF	TGTGCCAGCAAGACCACTGGGGCCAACGTCCTGACTTTC
TRBD1	TRBJ2-7	.	TRBV6-1	CASKGQGYLYEQYF	TGTGCCAGCAAGGGACAGGGGTACCTCTACGAGCAGTACTTC
.	TRBJ2-5	.	TRBV7-2	CASSLGTAQYF	TGTGCCAGCAGCTTAGGGACCGCCCAGTACTTC
TRBD1	TRBJ1-1	.	TRBV10-3	CAISEAGGNTEAFF	TGTGCCATCAGTGAGGCAGGGGGGAACACTGAAGCTTTCTTT
.	TRBJ1-1	few	TRBV19	CASSPTSTEAFF	TGTGCCAGTAGTCCCACGAGCACTGAAGCTTTCTTT
.	TRBJ1-6	.	TRBV10-3	CAISEEQWSLHF	TGTGCCATCAGTGAAGAACAGTGGTCCCTCCACTTT
TRBD1	TRBJ1-1	.	TRBV5-4	CASSLGGPGQRNTEAFF	TGTGCCAGCAGCTTGGGGGGGCCGGGACAGAGGAACACTGAAGCTTTCTTT